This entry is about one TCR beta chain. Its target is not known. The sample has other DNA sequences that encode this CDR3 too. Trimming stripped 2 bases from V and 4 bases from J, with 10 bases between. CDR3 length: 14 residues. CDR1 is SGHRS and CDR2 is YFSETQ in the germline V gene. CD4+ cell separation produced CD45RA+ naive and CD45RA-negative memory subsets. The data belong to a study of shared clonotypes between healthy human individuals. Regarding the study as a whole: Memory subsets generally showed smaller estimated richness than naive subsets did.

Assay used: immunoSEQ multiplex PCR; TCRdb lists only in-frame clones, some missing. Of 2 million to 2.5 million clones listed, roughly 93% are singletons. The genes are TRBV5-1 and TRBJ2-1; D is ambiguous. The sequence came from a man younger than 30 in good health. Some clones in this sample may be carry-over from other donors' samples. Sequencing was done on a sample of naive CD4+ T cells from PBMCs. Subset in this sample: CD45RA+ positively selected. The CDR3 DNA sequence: TGCGCCAGCAGCTTCAGTGGAAATTACAATGAGCAGTTCTTC. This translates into CASSFSGNYNEQFF.